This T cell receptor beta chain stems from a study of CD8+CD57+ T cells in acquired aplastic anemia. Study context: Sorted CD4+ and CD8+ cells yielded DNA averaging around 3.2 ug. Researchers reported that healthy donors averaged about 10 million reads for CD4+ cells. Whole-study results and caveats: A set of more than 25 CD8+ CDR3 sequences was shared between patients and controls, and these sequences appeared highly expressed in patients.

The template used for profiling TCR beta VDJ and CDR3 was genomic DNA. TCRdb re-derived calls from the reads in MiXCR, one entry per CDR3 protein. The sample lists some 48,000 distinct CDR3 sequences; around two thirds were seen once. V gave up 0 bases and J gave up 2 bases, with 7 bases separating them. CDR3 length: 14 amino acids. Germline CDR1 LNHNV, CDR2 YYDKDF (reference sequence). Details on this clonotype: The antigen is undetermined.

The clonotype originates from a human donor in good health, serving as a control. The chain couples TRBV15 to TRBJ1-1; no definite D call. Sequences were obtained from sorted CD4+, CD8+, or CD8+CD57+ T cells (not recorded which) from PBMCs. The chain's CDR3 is CATSRDFTNTEAFF. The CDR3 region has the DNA TGTGCCACCAGCAGAGATTTTACCAACACTGAAGCTTTCTTT.